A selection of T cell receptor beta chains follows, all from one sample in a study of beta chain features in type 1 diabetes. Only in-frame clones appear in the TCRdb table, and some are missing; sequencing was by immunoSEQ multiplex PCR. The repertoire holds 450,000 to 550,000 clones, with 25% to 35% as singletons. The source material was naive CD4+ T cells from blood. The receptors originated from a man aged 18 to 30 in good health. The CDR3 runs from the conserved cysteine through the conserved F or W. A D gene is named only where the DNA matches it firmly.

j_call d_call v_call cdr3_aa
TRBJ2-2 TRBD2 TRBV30 CAWSVALAGVTGELFF
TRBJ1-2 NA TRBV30 CAWSGRGPHGYTF
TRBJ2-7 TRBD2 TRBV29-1 CSVGDPPAGRYEQYF
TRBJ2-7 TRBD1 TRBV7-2 CASSPDRAVGEQYF
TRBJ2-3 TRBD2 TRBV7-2 CASSLGLAGGTHEGTQYF
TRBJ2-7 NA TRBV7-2 CASSRDLLRVYEQYF
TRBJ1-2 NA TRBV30 CAWSVRLWYGYTF
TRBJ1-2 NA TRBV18 CASSPTPGDGYTF
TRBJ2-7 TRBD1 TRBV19 CASSPGQRSYEQYF
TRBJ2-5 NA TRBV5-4 CASSLDRARETQYF
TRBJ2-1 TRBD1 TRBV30 CAWSAGTAYNEQFF
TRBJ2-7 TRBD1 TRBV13 CASSVRRDRAYEQYF
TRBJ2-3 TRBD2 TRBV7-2 CASSLKPGGADTQYF
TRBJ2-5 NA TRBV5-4 CASSSEGGRETQYF
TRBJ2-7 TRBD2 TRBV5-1 CASSLGLADISYEQYF
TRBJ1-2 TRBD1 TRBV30 CAWSEGTAYGYTF
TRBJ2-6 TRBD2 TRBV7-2 CASSLGGPGANVLTF
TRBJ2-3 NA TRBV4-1 CASSRWELDTQYF
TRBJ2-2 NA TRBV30 CAWSERTSGELFF
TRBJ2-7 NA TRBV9 CASSVRGQEGEQYF
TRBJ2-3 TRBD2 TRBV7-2 CASSLAGTSGLSTDTQYF
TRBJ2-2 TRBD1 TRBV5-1 CASSLGPTGQNTGELFF
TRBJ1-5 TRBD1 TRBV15 CATSRVGQGGQPQHF
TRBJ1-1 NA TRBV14 CASSQRDRNTEAFF
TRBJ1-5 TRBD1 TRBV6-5 CASSYSGGQGQPQHF
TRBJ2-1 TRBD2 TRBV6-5 CASSYSAGRVNEQFF
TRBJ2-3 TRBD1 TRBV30 CAWSVQWDRGTGTQYF
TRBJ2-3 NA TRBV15 CATPPCTSTDTQYF
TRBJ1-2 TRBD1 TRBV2 CASREDREHGYTF
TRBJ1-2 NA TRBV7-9 CASSLIAARANYGYTF
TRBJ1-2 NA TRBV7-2 CASSPYSYGYTF
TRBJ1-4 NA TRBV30 CAWTSWGTNEKLFF
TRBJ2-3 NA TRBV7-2 CASSLEVPDTQYF
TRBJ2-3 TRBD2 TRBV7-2 CASSRGLAGGDTQYF
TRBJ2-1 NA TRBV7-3 CASSTRTDNEQFF
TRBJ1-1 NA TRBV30 CASRAVRTEAFF
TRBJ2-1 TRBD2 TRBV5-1 CASSRGTSGSPGNEQFF
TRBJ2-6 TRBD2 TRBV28 CASTLAGDSGANVLTF
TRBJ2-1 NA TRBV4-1 CASSQVLRGRGNEQFF
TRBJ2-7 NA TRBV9 CASSVVPHLPGLSYEQYF
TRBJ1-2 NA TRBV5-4 CASSRDGGYTF
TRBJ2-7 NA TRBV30 CAWRPKAASYEQYF
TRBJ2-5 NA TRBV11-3 CASSLVFLPLQETQYF
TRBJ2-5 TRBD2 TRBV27 CASSLSVSSGRETQYF
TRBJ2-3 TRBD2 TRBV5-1 CASSLGSGILAGSDTQYF
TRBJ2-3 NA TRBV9 CASSAVTDTQYF
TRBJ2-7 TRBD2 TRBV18 CASSPGGDEQYF
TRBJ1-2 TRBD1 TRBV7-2 CASSSTYYRGSGYTF
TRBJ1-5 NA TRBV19 CASSAGDSNQPQHF
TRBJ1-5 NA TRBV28 CASPEPQHF
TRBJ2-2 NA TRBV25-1 CASSDGGNTGELFF
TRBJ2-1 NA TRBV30 CAWSIQRGSEQFF
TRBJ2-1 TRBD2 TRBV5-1 CASSFPSGRATSYNEQFF
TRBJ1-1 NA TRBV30 CAWSRRQDTEAFF
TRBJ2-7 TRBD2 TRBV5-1 CASSIGLAEDYEQYF
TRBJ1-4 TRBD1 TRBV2 CASRPGGGYEKLFF
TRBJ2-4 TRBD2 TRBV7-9 CASSPRLALAKNIQYF
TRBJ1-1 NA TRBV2 CASSEIQGDEAFF
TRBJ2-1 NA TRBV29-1 CSVEGGNQGMGFF
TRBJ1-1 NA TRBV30 CAWSIGGGTEAFF